These 16 T cell receptor beta chains share one sample of origin, sequenced in a study of technical replicates of blood from a handful of donors. The data were produced by immunoSEQ multiplex PCR, yet TCRdb's version contains in-frame clones alone and is incomplete. The table includes 95,000 to 100,000 clones, roughly 95% detected once. Sequencing was performed on T cells isolated from PBMCs. These receptors were obtained from a human donor in good health.

The J gene is TRBJ2-5, the V gene TRBV7-7, with a weak D call TRBD2 (7 bases). CDR1 SSHAT and CDR2 FNYEAQ come from the germline V gene (reference sequence). The CDR3 covers 14 residues. This CDR3 is CAIQLTGGRETQYF. The CDR3 bases are TGTGCTATCCAACTCACGGGGGGCCGGGAGACCCAGTACTTC.

The gene calls are TRBV18 and TRBJ1-2; weak D call: TRBD1 (6 bases). Per germline, CDR1 KGHSH and CDR2 LQKENI. The CDR3 loop spans 15 amino acids. V lost 5 bases, J lost 12 bases, and 25 bases lay in between. CDR3 bases: TGTGCCAGCTCAACACTCACCGACAGGCCTGGGCGACACACCTTC. Amino acids: CASSTLTDRPGRHTF.

J is TRBJ2-1 and V is TRBV6-5, with D tentatively TRBD2 (6 bases). Germline V lookup: CDR1 MNHEY, CDR2 SVGAGI. V lost 6 bases and J lost 5, with 17 bases in between. This CDR3 region has 15 residues. This chain's CDR3 is CASSPRGGGDNEQFF. The CDR3, as DNA: TGTGCCAGCAGCCCCCGGGGCGGCGGGGACAATGAGCAGTTCTTC.

In this sample, this clone turned up once. V and J are TRBV30 and TRBJ1-2; maybe TRBD1 (5 bases). Germline CDR1 GTSNPN, CDR2 SVGIG (reference sequence). The CDR3 covers 12 residues. Trimming stripped 7 bases from V and 8 bases from J, with 17 bases between. The CDR3 loop reads CASTGGGSGYTF. CDR3 in DNA: TGTGCCTCGACCGGGGGGGGTTCAGGCTACACCTTC. The whole variable domain, filled in from reference TRBV30 and TRBJ1-2, reads SQTIHQWPATLVQPVGSPLSLECTVEGTSNPNLYWYRQAAGRGLQLLFYSVGIGQISSEVPQNLSASRPQDRQFILSSKKLLLSDSGFYLCASTGGGSGYTFGSGTRLTVV.

The rearrangement uses TRBV20-1 and TRBJ2-5; D gene uncertain. The CDR3 extends over 9 amino acids. Germline V gives CDR1 DFQATT, CDR2 SNEGSKA (reference sequence). Trimming shortened V by 5 bases and J by 5 bases, and 3 bases separated the two germline ends. The CDR3 DNA reads as TGCAGTGCTGAGGAGACCCAGTACTTC. Translating it yields CSAEETQYF.

This clone showed up just once. The J gene is TRBJ2-7, the V gene TRBV28; TRBD2 matches 10 bases. CDR1 is MDHEN and CDR2 is SYDVKM in the germline V gene. The CDR3 runs to 18 residues. Losses at the gene ends were 8 bases for V and 5 bases for J; bases not matched to a gene: 21. The CDR3 protein is CASPPSWTSGRGTHEQYF. CDR3 sequence (DNA): TGTGCCAGCCCCCCATCTTGGACTAGCGGAAGGGGGACGCACGAGCAGTACTTC.

The gene calls are TRBV6-4 and TRBJ2-1, with no clear D. This CDR3 contains 16 residues. V was pared by 5 bases and J by 1 base, with 15 bases between. The germline gives CDR1 MRHNA, CDR2 SNTAGT. CDR3 residues: CASSFLSLESYNEQFF. The CDR3 DNA reads as TGTGCCAGCAGTTTCCTCTCCCTTGAGTCCTACAATGAGCAGTTCTTC.

V gene TRBV5-6 combines with J gene TRBJ2-1, with TRBD1 matching 10 bases. The CDR3 extends over 15 amino acids. Losses at the gene ends were 5 bases for V and 6 bases for J; bases not matched to a gene: 8. Germline assignment: CDR1 SGHDT and CDR2 YYEEEE. CDR3 sequence (DNA): TGTGCCAGCAGTACACCGGGACAGGGGTTCAATGAGCAGTTCTTC. It codes for CASSTPGQGFNEQFF.

The rearrangement joins TRBV29-1 to TRBJ2-3, with 7 bases identical to TRBD1. Germline CDR1 reads SQVTM; CDR2 reads ANQGSEA. The CDR3 has 13 amino acids. The J segment lost 2 bases and the V segment lost 5 bases, leaving 4 bases of the junction unmatched. CDR3: CSVRQGPTDTQYF. Here the CDR3 DNA reads TGCAGCGTTCGACAGGGCCCCACAGATACGCAGTATTTT.

The V and J genes are TRBV5-1 and TRBJ2-1, with TRBD2 as a possible D gene (6 bases). The CDR3 runs to 11 residues. V lost 7 bases and J lost 6, with 8 bases in between. In germline, CDR1 is SGHRS, CDR2 YFSETQ. In nucleotides, the CDR3 is TGCGCCAGCGGGACTTCCAATGAGCAGTTCTTC. Translating gives CASGTSNEQFF.

This clone appeared once. The chain combines TRBV28 with TRBJ2-7, with D perhaps TRBD2 (5 bases). The CDR3 runs to 16 residues. The germline V gene has CDR1 MDHEN and CDR2 SYDVKM. The germline V and J ends were trimmed by 2 bases and 1 base, with 15 bases remaining between them. CDR3 nucleotide sequence: TGTGCCAGCAGTTTAATACAGCAGCGGAGTTCCTACGAGCAGTACTTC. This sequence encodes CASSLIQQRSSYEQYF.

The rearrangement links TRBV2 to TRBJ2-1; 8 bases map to TRBD2. CDR3 length: 16 residues. CDR1 and CDR2 (germline): SNHLY, FYNNEI. The ends lost 7 bases at V and 3 bases at J; junction bases unmatched: 11. The CDR3 sequence is CASKERGPDYYNEQFF. CDR3 bases: TGTGCCAGCAAGGAGCGGGGGCCGGACTACTACAATGAGCAGTTCTTC.

V is TRBV28 and J is TRBJ2-5, with D unclear. V was cut by 2 bases and J by 4 bases, with 17 bases left in between. CDR1 MDHEN and CDR2 SYDVKM come from the germline V gene. The CDR3 length is 16 residues. For the CDR3, the DNA is TGTGCCAGCAGTTTACCCGAGGCCGTCGTCCGAGAGACCCAGTACTTC. Its translation is CASSLPEAVVRETQYF.

The chain is built from TRBV15 and TRBJ1-5; D is possibly TRBD1 (6 bases). V was cut by 1 base and J by 1 base, with 8 bases left in between. Germline CDR1 reads LNHNV; CDR2 reads YYDKDF (reference sequence). The CDR3 spans 15 residues. The CDR3 loop reads CATSRARGSNQPQHF. In nucleotides, the CDR3 is TGTGCCACCAGCAGAGCTAGGGGGAGCAATCAGCCCCAGCATTTT.

The chain joins TRBV5-4 to TRBJ2-1; TRBD2 agrees at 12 bases. Germline V gene lookup returns CDR1 SGHNT and CDR2 YYREEE (reference sequence). This CDR3 is built from 17 residues. V was pared by 1 base and J by 4 bases, with 6 bases of the junction left unmatched. The CDR3 nucleotides are TGTGCCAGCAGCTTGAGACTAGCGGGAGCAGGGTACAATGAGCAGTTCTTC. Amino acids: CASSLRLAGAGYNEQFF. The full variable domain, rest sourced from reference TRBV5-4 and TRBJ2-1, is ETGVTQSPTHLIKTRGQQVTLRCSSQSGHNTVSWYQQALGQGPQFIFQYYREEENGRGNFPPRFSGLQFPNYSSELNVNALELDDSALYLCASSLRLAGAGYNEQFFGPGTRLTVL.

The chain is built from TRBV7-3 and TRBJ1-2; TRBD1 agrees at 7 bases. CDR3 length: 17 amino acids. Germline V lookup: CDR1 SGHTA, CDR2 FQGTGA. The junction had 11 bases not matched to a gene; V was cut back by 4 bases and J by 0 bases. The CDR3 here is CASSSSGNRGTNYGYTF. Here the CDR3 DNA reads TGTGCCAGCAGCTCCTCTGGAAACAGGGGTACTAACTATGGCTACACCTTC. The full variable domain, completed using reference TRBV7-3 and TRBJ1-2, is GAGVSQTPSNKVTEKGKYVELRCDPISGHTALYWYRQSLGQGPEFLIYFQGTGAADDSGLPNDRFFAVRPEGSVSTLKIQRTERGDSAVYLCASSSSGNRGTNYGYTFGSGTRLTVV.